The next 12 T cell receptor beta chains were all read from a single sample in a study of patients and donors after allogeneic stem cell transplantation. TCRdb redid the calling of the RT-PCR reads with MiXCR, one entry per CDR3 protein. Of 390,000 or so distinct CDR3 sequences detected, approximately 16% appear once; the ten largest clones hold 7% to 7.5%. What was sequenced was blood, either unsorted or a sorted T cell fraction (not recorded which). Receptors were obtained from a human donor who was either an allogeneic HSCT recipient or a stem cell or donor lymphocyte infusion donor (not recorded which). It is not recorded whose cells these are; they may come from a transplant donor.

This chain uses TRBV2 with TRBJ1-1; D is ambiguous. The V gene lost 7 bases and the J gene lost 5 bases, with 14 bases spanning the gap. This CDR3 is built from 13 residues. CDR1 SNHLY and CDR2 FYNNEI come from the germline V gene. The CDR3 protein is CASIKPGQTEAFF. In DNA form, the CDR3 reads TGTGCCAGCATCAAACCCGGTCAGACTGAAGCTTTCTTT.

This clonotype has a handful of counts. The rearrangement uses TRBV9 and TRBJ2-6; tentatively, D is TRBD1 or TRBD2 (6 bases each). CDR1 is SGDLS, CDR2 YYNGEE, per germline. V was pared by 6 bases and J by 0 bases, with 13 bases between. This CDR3 has 16 amino acids. The CDR3 DNA sequence: TGTGCCAGCAAAGGGGGGCTTCACTCTGGGGCCAACGTCCTGACTTTC. It translates to CASKGGLHSGANVLTF.

This clonotype has just a few counts. J is TRBJ2-3 and V is TRBV9; D is unclear. V was shortened by 1 base and J by 1 base, with 10 bases between the two germline ends. The CDR3 extends over 15 amino acids. The germline CDR1 and CDR2 sequences are SGDLS and YYNGEE. The CDR3 reads CASSVRLKGTDTQYF. CDR3 bases: TGTGCCAGCAGCGTAAGGCTTAAGGGCACAGATACGCAGTATTTT.

This clonotype has a count of ten or more. The V gene is TRBV6-2 or TRBV6-3, the J gene TRBJ1-1; D call uncertain. From germline, CDR1 is MNHEY and CDR2 SVGEGT. V was trimmed by 8 bases and J by 2 bases, leaving 6 bases between them. The CDR3 is 11 residues long. Written as DNA, the CDR3 is TGTGCCAGCGGTCGAAACACTGAAGCTTTCTTT. Its protein product is CASGRNTEAFF.

The CDR3 nucleotides are TGTGCCAGCAGCCACCCCTCTACATACGAGCAGTACTTC. Residues: CASSHPSTYEQYF. The V and J genes are TRBV3-1 and TRBJ2-7; unclear D gene. Trimming cost V 3 bases and J 4 bases, with 10 bases left between them. The CDR3 has 13 amino acids. CDR1 is LGHDT, CDR2 YNNKEL, per germline (reference sequence).

This clonotype was found a few times. The chain links TRBV7-9 to TRBJ1-5; D is perhaps TRBD1 (6 bases). The germline CDR1 and CDR2 sequences are SEHNR and FQNEAQ (reference sequence). CDR3 length: 16 residues. Trimming cost V 1 base and J 4 bases, with 14 bases left between them. CDR3 bases: TGTGCCAGCAGCTTAGTAGGTGACAGGCCGAATCAGCCCCAGCATTTT. Protein: CASSLVGDRPNQPQHF.

This clonotype was found a few times. This chain connects TRBV3-1 to TRBJ2-5; D gene uncertain. V was clipped by 0 bases and J by 12 bases, with 14 bases between them. Germline V gene data show CDR1 as LGHDT and CDR2 as YNNKEL (reference sequence). The length of the CDR3 is 13 residues. The CDR3 DNA is TGTGCCAGCAGCCAAGATCAAGGAATTAATAAGTACTTC. This translates into CASSQDQGINKYF.

This clonotype was seen a handful of times. The CDR3, as DNA: TGTGCCAGCAGCAAAGCTGTAAGACAGGGAAACAATGAGCAGTTCTTC. It encodes CASSKAVRQGNNEQFF. The chain couples TRBV21-1 to TRBJ2-1; the table's D call, TRBD1, has no DNA check behind it. TRBV21-1 is a recognized pseudogene. The CDR3 is made up of 16 amino acids.

In this sample, this clonotype turned up a few times. V gene TRBV20-1 combines with J gene TRBJ1-2, with 8 bases matching TRBD1. J was trimmed by 1 base and V by 0 bases; bases with no gene match: 13. Germline-derived CDR1 and CDR2 are DFQATT and SNEGSKA (reference sequence). CDR3 length: 18 residues. CDR3 nucleotides: TGCAGTGCTAGAGATATCAAACAGGGGGTACTCTTTAACTATGGCTACACCTTC. It yields the protein CSARDIKQGVLFNYGYTF.

The genes are TRBV9 and TRBJ1-1, with a weak D call TRBD1 (6 bases). The germline CDR1 and CDR2 sequences are SGDLS and YYNGEE. V shed 3 bases and J shed 5 bases, with 11 bases lying between them. There are 13 residues in the CDR3. The CDR3 DNA reads as TGTGCCAGCAGCGAGGGGGGGGAGACTGAAGCTTTCTTT. The encoded protein is CASSEGGETEAFF.

This clonotype has a handful of counts. The chain is built from TRBV12-3 or TRBV12-4 and TRBJ2-1, with a possible D match to TRBD1 (5 bases). V was clipped by 6 bases and J by 1 base, with 13 bases between them. CDR3 length: 15 residues. DNA of the CDR3: TGTGCCAGCAGCGGGCAGGGATTTTCCTACAATGAGCAGTTCTTC. This gives the protein CASSGQGFSYNEQFF.

This clonotype appeared a few times. The J gene is TRBJ2-1, the V gene TRBV20-1; D is unresolved. In germline, CDR1 is DFQATT, CDR2 SNEGSKA (reference sequence). V dropped 0 bases and J dropped 6 bases, with 9 bases sitting between them. The CDR3 runs 13 residues. The CDR3 region is CSARDDFFNEQFF. For the CDR3, the DNA is TGCAGTGCTAGAGATGACTTCTTCAATGAGCAGTTCTTC.